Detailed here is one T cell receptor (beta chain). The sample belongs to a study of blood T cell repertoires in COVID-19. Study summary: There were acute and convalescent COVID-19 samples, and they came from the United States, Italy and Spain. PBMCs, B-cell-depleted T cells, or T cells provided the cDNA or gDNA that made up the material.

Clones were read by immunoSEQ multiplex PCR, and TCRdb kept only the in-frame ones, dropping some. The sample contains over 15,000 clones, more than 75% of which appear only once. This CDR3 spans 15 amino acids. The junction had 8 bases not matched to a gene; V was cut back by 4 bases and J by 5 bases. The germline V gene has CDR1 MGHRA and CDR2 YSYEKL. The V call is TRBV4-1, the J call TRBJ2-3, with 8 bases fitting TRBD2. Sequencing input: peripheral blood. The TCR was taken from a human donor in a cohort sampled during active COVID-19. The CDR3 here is CASSPYTAGGDTQYF. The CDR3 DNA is TGCGCCAGCAGCCCGTATACTGCGGGGGGAGATACGCAGTATTTT.